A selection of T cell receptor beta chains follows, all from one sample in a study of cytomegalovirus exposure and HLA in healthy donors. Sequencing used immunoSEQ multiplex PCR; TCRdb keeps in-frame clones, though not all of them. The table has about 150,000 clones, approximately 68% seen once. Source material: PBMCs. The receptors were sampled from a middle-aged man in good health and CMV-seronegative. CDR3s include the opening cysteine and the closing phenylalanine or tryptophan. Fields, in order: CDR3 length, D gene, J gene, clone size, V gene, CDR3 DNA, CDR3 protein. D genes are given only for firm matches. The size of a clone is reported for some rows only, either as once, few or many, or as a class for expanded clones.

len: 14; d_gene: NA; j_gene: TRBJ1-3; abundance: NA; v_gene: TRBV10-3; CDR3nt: TGTGCCATCAGTGAGTCGCTATCTAGAAACACCATATATTTT; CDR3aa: CAISESLSRNTIYF
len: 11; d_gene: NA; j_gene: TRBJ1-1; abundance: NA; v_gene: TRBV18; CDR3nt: TGTGCCAGCTCGGGGGGGACTGAAGCTTTCTTT; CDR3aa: CASSGGTEAFF
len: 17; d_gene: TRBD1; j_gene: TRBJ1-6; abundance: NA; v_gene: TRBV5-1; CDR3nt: TGCGCCAGCAGCCCTTCAGGGGGAAGCTCCTATAATTCACCCCTCCACTTT; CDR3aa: CASSPSGGSSYNSPLHF
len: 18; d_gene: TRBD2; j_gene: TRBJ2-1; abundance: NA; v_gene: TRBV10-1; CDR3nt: TGCGCCAGCAGTGATATGGGCTCTGCAGCGGGAATATACAATGAGCAGTTCTTC; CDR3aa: CASSDMGSAAGIYNEQFF
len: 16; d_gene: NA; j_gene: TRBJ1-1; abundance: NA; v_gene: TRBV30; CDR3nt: TGTGCCTGGAGTGTACCGGCAGGGGCGATGAACACTGAAGCTTTCTTT; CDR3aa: CAWSVPAGAMNTEAFF
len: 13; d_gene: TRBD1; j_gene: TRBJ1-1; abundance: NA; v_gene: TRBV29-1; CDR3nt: TGCAGCGCAGGGACAGGGACGAACACTGAAGCTTTCTTT; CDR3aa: CSAGTGTNTEAFF
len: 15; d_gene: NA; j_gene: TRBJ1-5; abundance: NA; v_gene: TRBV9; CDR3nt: TGTGCCAGCAGCGCCTCGGGACATACGAATCAGCCCCAGCATTTT; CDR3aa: CASSASGHTNQPQHF
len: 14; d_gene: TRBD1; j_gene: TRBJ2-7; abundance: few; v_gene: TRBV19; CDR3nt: TGTGCCAGTAGTGGCCAGGGGGTCAGCTACGAGCAGTACTTC; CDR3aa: CASSGQGVSYEQYF
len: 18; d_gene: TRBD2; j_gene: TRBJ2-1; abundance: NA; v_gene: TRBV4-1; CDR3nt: TGCGCCAGCAGCCAAGATAGAGGACTAGCGGGGGGTAGGGATGAGCAGTTCTTC; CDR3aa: CASSQDRGLAGGRDEQFF
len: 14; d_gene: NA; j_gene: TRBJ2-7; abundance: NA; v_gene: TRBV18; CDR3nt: TGTGCCAGCTCAAGCTGGACAAACTCCTACGAGCAGTACTTC; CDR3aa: CASSSWTNSYEQYF
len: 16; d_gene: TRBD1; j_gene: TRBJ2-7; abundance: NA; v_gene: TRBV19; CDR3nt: TGTGCCAGTAGTTCGGGTAGGGACAGCCAGTTCTACGAGCAGTACTTC; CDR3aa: CASSSGRDSQFYEQYF
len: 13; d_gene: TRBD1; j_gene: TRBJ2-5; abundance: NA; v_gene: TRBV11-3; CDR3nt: TGTGCCAGTGGACAGGGCTGGGAAGAGACCCAGTACTTC; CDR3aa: CASGQGWEETQYF
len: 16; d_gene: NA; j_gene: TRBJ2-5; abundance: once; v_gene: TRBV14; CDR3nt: TGTGCCAGCAGCCAAGATATGGCCTGGACAGTTTCGACCCAGTACTTC; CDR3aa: CASSQDMAWTVSTQYF
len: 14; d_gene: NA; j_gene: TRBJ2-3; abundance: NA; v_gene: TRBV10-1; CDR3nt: TGCGCCAGCAGTGGTGGGGCTGGGGCAGATACGCAGTATTTT; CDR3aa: CASSGGAGADTQYF
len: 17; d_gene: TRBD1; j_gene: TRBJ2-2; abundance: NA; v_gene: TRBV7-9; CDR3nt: TGTGCCAGCAGCCCTAGGTCCTGGACAGGGAACACCGGGGAGCTGTTTTTT; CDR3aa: CASSPRSWTGNTGELFF
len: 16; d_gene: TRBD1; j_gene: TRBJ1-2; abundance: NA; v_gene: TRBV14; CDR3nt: TGTGCCAGCAGCCAAGAAATAGGGGGCCCAGTCGGGGGCTACACCTTC; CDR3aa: CASSQEIGGPVGGYTF